This T cell receptor (beta chain) comes out of a study of cytomegalovirus exposure and HLA in healthy donors. Note on this clone: Its antigen is unknown.

Trimming removed 0 bases at V and 6 bases at J, with 3 bases between. CDR3 length equals 11 residues. CDR1 and CDR2 (germline): GTSNPN, SVGIG (reference sequence). General study findings and limits: Versus the roughly 670-donor mean, an Asian-associated ancestry cluster reportedly showed fewer N-insertions in a later analysis. There were some 150 TCR beta chains listed as cytomegalovirus-associated.

Researchers ran the PCR with 60 Vbeta and 13 Jbeta primers. Sequencing used immunoSEQ multiplex PCR; TCRdb keeps in-frame clones, though not all of them. The sample has roughly 170,000 clones, around 77% seen once; the top ten hold 1.5% to 2%. This TCR derives from a woman younger than 45 in good health and CMV-seronegative. V usage is TRBV30 and J usage is TRBJ2-1, with D hard to call. The specimen was PBMCs. The CDR3 region is CAWSVRNEQFF. CDR3 DNA: TGTGCCTGGAGTGTTCGCAATGAGCAGTTCTTC. The full variable domain, with the rest looked up from reference TRBV30 and TRBJ2-1, is SQTIHQWPATLVQPVGSPLSLECTVEGTSNPNLYWYRQAAGRGLQLLFYSVGIGQISSEVPQNLSASRPQDRQFILSSKKLLLSDSGFYLCAWSVRNEQFFGPGTRLTVL.